One and the same sample provided the 32 T cell receptor beta chains below, sequenced in a study of OX40 agonist ivuxolimab in advanced cancers. The data were produced by immunoSEQ multiplex PCR, yet TCRdb's version contains in-frame clones alone and is incomplete. The sample carries 80,000 to 95,000 clones, about 86% recorded once. The sample consisted of CD4+ or CD8+ T cells sorted from blood, taken in a trial of the OX40 agonist ivuxolimab. The receptors here all came from an adult with an advanced solid tumor such as melanoma, head and neck, liver or kidney cancer.

This clone was seen many times. The chain is built from TRBV7-9 and TRBJ2-7; D gene ambiguous. The germline gives CDR1 SEHNR, CDR2 FQNEAQ (reference sequence). The CDR3 extends over 12 amino acids. Trimming removed 5 bases at V and 5 bases at J, with 10 bases between. The CDR3 region is CASSLLADEQYF. The CDR3 DNA reads TGTGCCAGCAGCCTTCTGGCGGACGAGCAGTACTTC.

The V call is TRBV4-1, the J call TRBJ1-5; a possible D gene is TRBD1 (6 bases). Germline CDR1 MGHRA, CDR2 YSYEKL. Trimming removed 4 bases at V and 6 bases at J, with 22 bases between. This CDR3 has 17 residues. Here the CDR3 reads CASSRGGLVRAGQPQHF. The CDR3 region has the DNA TGCGCCAGCAGCCGAGGGGGGCTGGTCCGGGCCGGTCAGCCCCAGCATTTT.

On this clone: A read error may account for a junction end that differs from germline. V usage is TRBV5-6 and J usage is TRBJ1-2; 12 bases are shared with TRBD1. The germline gives CDR1 SGHDT, CDR2 YYEEEE. The CDR3 spans 17 residues. The chain's CDR3 is CASSQLPGQGAVYGYAF. For the CDR3, the DNA is TGTGCCAGCAGCCAGCTACCGGGACAGGGGGCCGTCTATGGCTACGCCTTC.

The V and J genes are TRBV5-4 and TRBJ1-4; TRBD1 matches 8 bases. V lost 5 bases and J lost 7; bases outside the gene matches: 10. The length of the CDR3 is 15 residues. CDR1 and CDR2 from the germline V gene are SGHNT and YYREEE (reference sequence). CDR3 in DNA: TGTGCCAGCAGGCGTGGACAGGGTCGCGGTGAAAAACTGTTTTTT. Translated: CASRRGQGRGEKLFF. Drawing the rest from reference TRBV5-4 and TRBJ1-4, the complete variable domain is ETGVTQSPTHLIKTRGQQVTLRCSSQSGHNTVSWYQQALGQGPQFIFQYYREEENGRGNFPPRFSGLQFPNYSSELNVNALELDDSALYLCASRRGQGRGEKLFFGSGTQLSVL.

This sequence joins TRBV5-1 and TRBJ2-3; TRBD1 might be the D (6 bases). The CDR3 has 16 residues. V was cut by 4 bases and J by 0 bases, with 15 bases left in between. Germline CDR1 and CDR2: SGHRS and YFSETQ. In nucleotides, the CDR3 is TGCGCCAGCAGCCGAGGGACAACCGCTAGCACAGATACGCAGTATTTT. Translated, it gives CASSRGTTASTDTQYF.

To note about this clone: An end of the junction differs from the germline gene, which may be a read error. This rearrangement joins TRBV7-7 to TRBJ2-2, with D possibly being TRBD2 (5 bases). The CDR3 is 14 residues long. CDR1 SSHAT and CDR2 FNYEAQ come from the germline V gene (reference sequence). The CDR3 protein is CASSLARSTGELFF. The CDR3 region has the DNA TGTGCTAGCAGCTTAGCGCGGTCCACCGGGGAGCTGTTTTTT.

As DNA, the CDR3 is TGTGCCAGCAGTGATGGGGAGATTACTAATGAAAAACTGTTTTTT. Its translation: CASSDGEITNEKLFF. This chain uses TRBV2 with TRBJ1-4; D gene ambiguous. This CDR3 comprises 15 residues. Per the germline V gene, CDR1 is SNHLY and CDR2 is FYNNEI. Between the trimmed V and J ends, which lost 3 bases and 2 bases, there was a span of 10 bases.

The rearrangement uses TRBV11-2 and TRBJ1-2; D remains unclear. V shed 1 base and J shed 3 bases, with 12 bases lying between them. Germline lookup yields CDR1 SGHAT and CDR2 FQNNGV. The CDR3 is made up of 15 amino acids. The DNA for the CDR3 is TGTGCCAGCAGCTTAGCCTCCGGGCCCCACTATGGCTACACCTTC. Translation gives CASSLASGPHYGYTF.

This rearrangement joins TRBV6-6 to TRBJ2-2; D might be TRBD1 (8 bases). Germline lookup yields CDR1 MNHNY and CDR2 SVGAGI (reference sequence). The V end lost 7 bases, the J end lost 6 bases, and 21 bases lay between the germline ends. The CDR3 totals 16 residues. The CDR3 nucleotides read TGTGCCAGCATCCCCGGGGGGACAGGCAGTCCCGGGGAGCTGTTTTTT. This codes for CASIPGGTGSPGELFF.

The chain is built from TRBV2 and TRBJ1-2, with D unresolved. The CDR3 covers 12 residues. Germline values: CDR1 SNHLY, CDR2 FYNNEI. With 0 bases removed from V and 10 bases from J, the gap between germline ends came to 9 bases. The CDR3 bases are TGTGCCAGCAGTGAAGCCCTAGGAACCTACACCTTC. Amino acids: CASSEALGTYTF.

The rearrangement joins TRBV4-1 to TRBJ2-1, with 8 bases lining up with TRBD2. This CDR3 contains 17 residues. Germline CDR1 is MGHRA and CDR2 is YSYEKL. V was pared by 1 base and J by 6 bases, with 11 bases of the junction left unmatched. In nucleotides, the CDR3 is TGCGCCAGCAGCCAAGCAGTGACAGCGGGGGCCTTCAATGAGCAGTTCTTC. This encodes CASSQAVTAGAFNEQFF.

The chain has TRBV7-2 and TRBJ2-3, with no clear D. This CDR3 spans 16 amino acids. V was clipped by 1 base and J by 7 bases, with 18 bases between them. Germline V gene data show CDR1 as SGHTA and CDR2 as FQGNSA. The CDR3, as DNA: TGTGCCAGCAGCTTAGAGGTCGGTAGGGTACGGAATACGCAGTATTTT. This gives the protein CASSLEVGRVRNTQYF.

The chain links TRBV7-3 to TRBJ1-6; TRBD1 might be the D (6 bases). The V end lost 3 bases, the J end lost 6 bases, and 9 bases lay between the germline ends. This CDR3 contains 14 residues. From germline, CDR1 is SGHTA and CDR2 FQGTGA. DNA of the CDR3: TGTGCCAGCAGCTTTCAGGGGTTTAATTCACCCCTCCACTTT. It specifies CASSFQGFNSPLHF.

The V and J genes are TRBV28 and TRBJ1-5; 12 bases map to TRBD1. The CDR3 has 15 residues. Germline V gene data show CDR1 as MDHEN and CDR2 as SYDVKM. With V trimmed by 6 bases and J by 6 bases, 6 bases remained unmatched. In nucleotides, the CDR3 is TGTGCCAGCAGCCGGGGGGACAGGGGGCTTCAGCCCCAGCATTTT. Residues: CASSRGDRGLQPQHF.

This clone was found once. The chain joins TRBV4-2 to TRBJ1-2; D is undetermined. Germline V CDR1 and CDR2: LGHNA, YNFKEQ. CDR3 length: 15 residues. V lost 0 bases and J lost 4, with 12 bases in between. Written as DNA, the CDR3 is TGTGCCAGCAGCCAAGATGAAGGCCGGACCTATGGCTACACCTTC. Translation gives CASSQDEGRTYGYTF.

CDR3 sequence reads: CASSLARSGEYF. The CDR3 bases are TGTGCCAGCAGTTTAGCACGAAGCGGGGAGTACTTC. This chain joins TRBV28 and TRBJ2-7; 7 bases match TRBD2. This CDR3 comprises 12 residues. Germline values: CDR1 MDHEN, CDR2 SYDVKM. J lost 11 bases, V lost 2 bases, and 6 bases had no gene match.

The chain joins TRBV2 to TRBJ2-1; TRBD2 matches at 8 bases. The CDR3 extends over 15 amino acids. Germline V gene data show CDR1 as SNHLY and CDR2 as FYNNEI. V lost 6 bases, J lost 5 bases, and 9 bases stayed unmatched. The CDR3: CASRSTSGDHNEQFF. The DNA of the CDR3 is TGTGCCAGCAGGAGTACTAGCGGAGATCACAATGAGCAGTTCTTC.

The chain combines TRBV7-9 with TRBJ2-5; D remains unclear. Trimming stripped 1 base from V and 3 bases from J, with 12 bases between. The V gene's germline CDR1 is SEHNR and CDR2 FQNEAQ (reference sequence). CDR3 size: 15 residues. CDR3 sequence (DNA): TGTGCCAGCAGCTTAGGGAAGGCTTGGGAAGAGACCCAGTACTTC. Translation: CASSLGKAWEETQYF.

V is TRBV19 and J is TRBJ2-7, with D possibly being TRBD2 (6 bases). Per the germline V gene, CDR1 is LNHDA and CDR2 is SQIVND (reference sequence). V was clipped by 7 bases and J by 4 bases, with 17 bases between them. This CDR3 comprises 14 residues. The chain's CDR3 is CASTPEGVRYEQYF. The CDR3 nucleotides are TGTGCCAGTACCCCGGAGGGTGTTCGGTACGAGCAGTACTTC.

This clone appeared once. CDR3 amino acids: CSVATNRALGYTF. CDR3 DNA sequence: TGCAGCGTTGCAACCAACAGGGCTTTAGGCTACACCTTC. The chain links TRBV29-1 to TRBJ1-2; D might be TRBD1 (6 bases). Germline values: CDR1 SQVTM, CDR2 ANQGSEA. V dropped 4 bases and J dropped 8 bases, with 17 bases sitting between them. The CDR3 is 13 amino acids.

This clone was seen a single time. The genes are TRBV5-4 and TRBJ2-7, with D possibly TRBD1 on 6 matching bases. V was cut by 0 bases and J by 7 bases, with 14 bases left in between. The CDR3 is made up of 14 amino acids. CDR1 and CDR2 from the germline V gene are SGHNT and YYREEE (reference sequence). CDR3 sequence: CASSLAGRGGEQYF. The CDR3 DNA reads TGTGCCAGCAGCTTGGCCGGCAGGGGTGGAGAGCAGTACTTC.

The chain is built from TRBV7-2 and TRBJ2-2; D not certain. V lost 1 base and J 6 bases, leaving 9 bases between the germline ends. The CDR3 loop spans 14 amino acids. CDR1 is SGHTA, CDR2 FQGNSA, per germline. This chain's CDR3 is CASSLVSGAGELFF. CDR3 nucleotides: TGTGCCAGCAGCTTAGTTAGTGGGGCCGGGGAGCTGTTTTTT.

A single count supports this clone. The rearrangement uses TRBV6-1 and TRBJ2-2, with D possibly being TRBD2 (6 bases). This CDR3 region has 16 residues. V shed 4 bases and J shed 2 bases, with 14 bases lying between them. Looked up from germline, CDR1 is MNHNS and CDR2 is SASEGT. CDR3 bases: TGTGCCAGCAGTGGGCTGGACTACCCCAACACCGGGGAGCTGTTTTTT. This gives the protein CASSGLDYPNTGELFF.

CDR3 protein: CASSLVYSDHNTEAFF. The CDR3 DNA reads TGCGCCAGCAGCTTGGTGTACTCAGACCATAACACTGAAGCTTTCTTT. The genes are TRBV5-1 and TRBJ1-1, with no clear D. Germline CDR1 SGHRS, CDR2 YFSETQ. V was clipped by 0 bases and J by 2 bases, with 14 bases between them. This CDR3 has 16 residues.

The chain is built from TRBV4-2 and TRBJ2-5; D tentatively reads TRBD1 or TRBD2 (5 bases each). The ends were cut back, 4 bases at V and 7 bases at J, with 16 bases in the middle. This CDR3 has 14 amino acids. Germline CDR1 and CDR2: LGHNA and YNFKEQ. The CDR3 sequence: CASSPSRDAWTQYF. Written as DNA, the CDR3 is TGTGCCAGCAGCCCGTCCCGGGACGCGTGGACCCAGTACTTC.

The chain links TRBV5-1 to TRBJ1-2, with 8 positions matching TRBD1. Germline trimming cut 0 bases from V and 6 bases from J; bases unmatched to any gene: 4. This CDR3 has 14 amino acids. Germline V gives CDR1 SGHRS, CDR2 YFSETQ. This chain's CDR3 is CASSLAGGRDGYTF. The CDR3 DNA follows: TGCGCCAGCAGCTTGGCAGGGGGCCGAGATGGCTACACCTTC.

The chain employs TRBV6-1 and TRBJ2-5; no clear D gene. V was pared by 8 bases and J by 5 bases, with 18 bases between. Germline assignment: CDR1 MNHNS and CDR2 SASEGT. The CDR3 runs to 14 residues. The CDR3: CASLLDALWETQYF. CDR3 coding DNA: TGTGCCAGCCTGTTGGACGCCCTGTGGGAGACCCAGTACTTC.

The gene calls are TRBV2 and TRBJ1-1; TRBD1 aligns across 7 bases. Germline-derived CDR1 and CDR2 are SNHLY and FYNNEI. V lost 1 base, J lost 8 bases, and 1 base stayed unmatched. CDR3 length: 12 amino acids. The CDR3 reads CASSEEDREAFF. DNA for the CDR3: TGTGCCAGCAGTGAAGAGGACAGGGAAGCTTTCTTT.

The rearrangement joins TRBV5-1 to TRBJ2-3; 11 nucleotides line up with TRBD2. The germline V gene encodes CDR1 SGHRS and CDR2 YFSETQ. V shed 4 bases and J 4 bases; nucleotides not matched to a gene: 11. The CDR3 sequence is 17 residues long. The CDR3: CASSNSGGAGAADTQYF. The CDR3 DNA is TGCGCCAGCAGCAATAGCGGGGGGGCCGGCGCGGCAGATACGCAGTATTTT. The full variable domain, with the rest looked up from reference TRBV5-1 and TRBJ2-3, is KAGVTQTPRYLIKTRGQQVTLSCSPISGHRSVSWYQQTPGQGLQFLFEYFSETQRNKGNFPGRFSGRQFSNSRSEMNVSTLELGDSALYLCASSNSGGAGAADTQYFGPGTRLTVL.

This clone was detected a few times. The chain recombines TRBV7-8 with TRBJ1-6; no clear D gene. From germline, CDR1 is SGHVS and CDR2 FQNEAQ. The CDR3 covers 12 residues. The ends were cut back, 5 bases at V and 12 bases at J, with 11 bases in the middle. The CDR3 sequence: CASSGVREPLHF. CDR3 nucleotides: TGTGCCAGCAGCGGAGTTCGGGAACCCCTCCACTTT.

This chain uses TRBV28 with TRBJ2-2, with TRBD1 identical over 11 bases. The CDR3 has 17 residues. Germline-derived CDR1 and CDR2 are MDHEN and SYDVKM. V lost 5 bases to trimming and J lost 6 bases; unmatched junction nucleotides: 11. The CDR3 nucleotides are TGTGCCAGCAGTCGCCCTGAGGGACAGGGGGTTGCCGGGGAGCTGTTTTTT. Translated, it gives CASSRPEGQGVAGELFF. Complete variable domain (other parts from reference TRBV28 and TRBJ2-2): DVKVTQSSRYLVKRTGEKVFLECVQDMDHENMFWYRQDPGLGLRLIYFSYDVKMKEKGDIPEGYSVSREKKERFSLILESASTNQTSMYLCASSRPEGQGVAGELFFGEGSRLTVL.

The chain uses TRBV5-4 and TRBJ2-3; 9 nucleotides agree with TRBD2. Germline CDR1 is SGHNT and CDR2 is YYREEE (reference sequence). This CDR3 is 14 amino acids long. The trim removed 4 bases at V and 4 bases at J, leaving 4 bases unmatched. The CDR3 reads CASSRSGGADTQYF. The CDR3 DNA reads TGTGCCAGCAGCCGTAGCGGGGGCGCAGATACGCAGTATTTT.